This T cell receptor (beta chain) was identified in a study of blood T cells in healthy people across ages. Study outcomes and limitations: Because sorting was not performed, PBMCs prevented conclusive naive versus antigen-experienced comparison. Age brought a roughly linear fall in TCR beta diversity measured per million T cells.

Then a second PCR, running about 7 to 11 cycles, was carried out with a sample-barcoded 5' primer and a J-beta primer mix. Carrying 12 random nucleotides, a template-switch adaptor labeled each individual cDNA molecule. Each CDR3 protein gets one entry after TCRdb re-called the 5' RACE reads with MiXCR. The data contain 1.5 million to 2 million distinct CDR3 sequences, 28% of them singletons. With respect to this clonotype: The antigen is not known.

The receptor was derived from a woman between 25 and 40 years old in good health. Sequenced material: blood.

In DNA form, the CDR3 reads TGTGCCAGCAGCCAAGAACGAATTACGGAGACCCAGTACTTC. Its translation is CASSQERITETQYF. The rearrangement uses TRBV14 and TRBJ2-5; D gene uncertain. The CDR3 runs 14 residues. V was pared by 0 bases and J by 5 bases, with 10 bases between. CDR1 and CDR2 (germline): SGHDN, FVKESK.